This paragraph covers one T cell receptor beta chain sequence. Authors' data handling: It was from reference gene primer amplification that nucleated cell counts were estimated. Assay used: immunoSEQ multiplex PCR; TCRdb lists only in-frame clones, some missing. V and J calls and clone size are those listed in that table; D and trimming were worked out from the DNA. The data show about 290,000 clones, roughly 89% seen once. These data are taken from a study of blood T cell repertoires in COVID-19. About the research overall: Samples of COVID-19 (acute and convalescent) were obtained from the United States, Italy and Spain. In each case, the material was cDNA or gDNA derived from T cells, B-cell-depleted T cells, or PBMCs.

Participants reported their clinical history, and cohort assignment relied on those reports. The sequencing sample was made of PBMCs or T cells enriched from blood (not recorded which). The clonotype was recovered from a woman between 40 and 55 years old who had recovered from COVID-19.

The DNA of the CDR3 is TGCGCCAGCAGTGCCCAGGGGAGCAATCAGCCCCAGCATTTT. This sequence encodes CASSAQGSNQPQHF. The chain uses TRBV10-1 and TRBJ1-5, with D tentatively TRBD1 (6 bases). The V gene's germline CDR1 is WNHNN and CDR2 SYGVQD (reference sequence). The CDR3 is made up of 14 amino acids. The ends were cut back, 4 bases at V and 1 base at J, with 8 bases in the middle.